One and the same sample provided the 8 T cell receptor beta chains below, sequenced in a study of T cells after yellow fever vaccination. MiXCR, run by TCRdb on the 5' RACE reads, gives a single entry per CDR3 protein. The sample has about 130,000 distinct CDR3 sequences, roughly 6.7% seen once. Sequenced material: CD4+ T cells sorted from PBMCs, taken 10 days after the yellow fever booster vaccination. These receptor sequences come from a man aged 30-40 years who received the YFV17D yellow fever vaccine.

Notes on this clonotype: Just one base apart from a much larger clone, this may be a read error. V is TRBV21-1 and J is TRBJ2-3. TRBV21-1 is listed as a pseudogene. The CDR3 runs 12 residues. The CDR3 nucleotides read TGTGCCAGCAGCGGGTCAGCAGATACGCAGTATTTT. It translates to CASSGSADTQYF.

This clonotype was recorded many times. This chain joins TRBV2 and TRBJ2-1; D call uncertain. The CDR3 extends over 13 amino acids. Germline values: CDR1 SNHLY, CDR2 FYNNEI. The V end was cut by 7 bases, the J end by 4 bases, with 11 bases between. The CDR3 coding sequence is TGTGCCAGCACCGGCAGTAGGTACAATGAGCAGTTCTTC. Its protein product is CASTGSRYNEQFF.

This clonotype was found many times. The V call is TRBV20-1, the J call TRBJ2-2, with D tentatively TRBD1 (6 bases). The V end lost 2 bases, the J end lost 4 bases, and 11 bases lay between the germline ends. The CDR3 is 14 residues long. CDR1 is DFQATT, CDR2 SNEGSKA, per germline (reference sequence). The CDR3 protein is CSARPPRGTGELFF. The CDR3 DNA sequence: TGCAGTGCTAGACCCCCCAGGGGCACCGGGGAGCTGTTTTTT.

This clonotype has only a few counts. The chain uses TRBV30 and TRBJ2-3; weak D call: TRBD1 (5 bases). Germline CDR1 GTSNPN, CDR2 SVGIG (reference sequence). There are 13 residues in the CDR3. Deletions cut 8 bases from V and 5 bases from J, with 17 bases between. The chain's CDR3 is CALIQAGEDTQYF. As DNA, the CDR3 is TGTGCCCTAATACAGGCAGGAGAAGATACGCAGTATTTT.

This clonotype was counted many times. The V and J genes are TRBV10-2 and TRBJ2-1, with a tentative D call TRBD2 (6 bases). CDR3 length: 13 residues. Between the trimmed V and J ends, which lost 6 bases and 9 bases, there was a span of 15 bases. Germline V gives CDR1 WSHSY, CDR2 SAAADI. The CDR3 DNA sequence: TGCGCCAGCAGCGGGTATGAGGGAGGTGAGCAGTTCTTC. It yields the protein CASSGYEGGEQFF.

This clonotype has a count of ten or more. The chain combines TRBV11-2 with TRBJ2-7; D gene unclear. The V gene lost 8 bases and the J gene lost 5 bases, with 16 bases spanning the gap. The germline CDR1 and CDR2 sequences are SGHAT and FQNNGV. This CDR3 region has 13 residues. CDR3 sequence reads: CASLTTAYDEQYF. The CDR3 nucleotides are TGTGCCAGCCTCACAACAGCTTACGACGAGCAGTACTTC.

This clonotype has a handful of counts. The rearrangement joins TRBV7-2 to TRBJ2-7; 11 bases fit TRBD2. V lost 0 bases, J lost 5 bases, and 21 bases stayed unmatched. This CDR3 is 21 amino acids long. Germline V CDR1 and CDR2: SGHTA, FQGNSA. CDR3 in amino acids: CASSLAALNRRLAGGGHEQYF. For the CDR3, the DNA is TGTGCCAGCAGCTTAGCGGCCCTGAACAGGCGTCTAGCGGGAGGTGGCCACGAGCAGTACTTC.

This clonotype was seen a handful of times. The chain joins TRBV28 to TRBJ1-2; tentative D call: TRBD1 (6 bases). This CDR3 has 13 amino acids. The germline V and J ends were trimmed by 7 bases and 7 bases, with 16 bases remaining between them. From germline, CDR1 is MDHEN and CDR2 SYDVKM. This CDR3 is CASIEGGARGYTF. DNA for the CDR3: TGTGCCAGCATCGAGGGGGGGGCGCGTGGCTACACCTTC.